At least ten counts were recorded for the clone carrying this T cell receptor beta chain. The antigen is unknown. V lost 5 bases and J lost 0; bases outside the gene matches: 5. Germline CDR1 and CDR2: SEHNR and FQNEAQ (reference sequence). The CDR3 loop spans 16 amino acids. In TCRdb, the reads were re-called with MiXCR into one record per CDR3 protein. This sample has 500,000 or so distinct CDR3 sequences, with more than 15% found just once. The entry originates in a study of T cell repertoires in cytomegalovirus infection. Study summary: Both a matching HLA type and CMV infection were indicated by public TCR beta signatures.

Broader study findings: Carriers of CMV and the relevant HLA type were discriminated by public TCR beta frequency. HLA-C-restricted CMV clonotypes gave the most frequent clonotype in two of eight donors.

The rearrangement uses TRBV7-9 and TRBJ2-1, with TRBD2 matching over 9 bases. The specimen sequenced was CD8+ T cells from PBMCs. The sequence was collected from a human donor in good health (CMV status not recorded). Some clones in this sample may be carry-over from other donors' samples. In DNA form, the CDR3 reads TGTGCCAGCAGCGGGGGTAGCGGGAGCTCCTACAATGAGCAGTTCTTC. The encoded protein is CASSGGSGSSYNEQFF.